These T cell receptor beta chains were read from a single sample in a study of STAT5B mutations in CD4+ large granular lymphocyte leukemia. Data came from immunoSEQ multiplex PCR; TCRdb stores just in-frame clones and leaves some out. The sample carries under 35,000 clones, about 78% recorded once. The specimen was CD4+ T cells from blood buffy coats. Receptors originate from a human donor in good health. Each CDR3 is given with its conserved first and last residue. The order of the fields is D gene, clone size, V gene, J gene, CDR3 protein, CDR3 DNA. D genes are given only for firm matches. Where a row states a size, it is once, few, many or the class of an expanded clone; other rows omit it.

D gene: TRBD2
clone size: once
V gene: TRBV6-5
J gene: TRBJ2-3
CDR3 protein: CASGTLAGGGDTQYF
CDR3 DNA: TGTGCCAGCGGAACACTAGCGGGAGGTGGGGATACACAGTATTTT

D gene: TRBD2
clone size: .
V gene: TRBV2
J gene: TRBJ2-3
CDR3 protein: CASSTLAGGVDTQYF
CDR3 DNA: TGTGCCAGCAGTACCCTAGCGGGAGGGGTGGATACGCAGTATTTT

D gene: TRBD1
clone size: .
V gene: TRBV27
J gene: TRBJ2-2
CDR3 protein: CASRSDGQGYTGELFF
CDR3 DNA: TGTGCCAGCAGATCCGATGGACAGGGATACACCGGGGAGCTGTTTTTT

D gene: .
clone size: .
V gene: TRBV21-1
J gene: TRBJ2-7
CDR3 protein: CASSKALFGTASYEQYF
CDR3 DNA: TGTGCCAGCAGCAAAGCGCTTTTCGGGACGGCCTCCTACGAGCAGTACTTC

D gene: .
clone size: .
V gene: TRBV4-1
J gene: TRBJ2-1
CDR3 protein: CASSQDGGRAYNEQFF
CDR3 DNA: TGCGCCAGCAGCCAAGACGGGGGGCGAGCCTACAATGAGCAGTTCTTC

D gene: .
clone size: .
V gene: TRBV28
J gene: TRBJ1-2
CDR3 protein: CASSYISGRAYYGYTF
CDR3 DNA: TGTGCCAGCAGTTACATCTCCGGCAGGGCGTACTATGGCTACACCTTC

D gene: .
clone size: .
V gene: TRBV7-8
J gene: TRBJ2-7
CDR3 protein: CASSPTSYSYEQYF
CDR3 DNA: TGTGCCAGCAGCCCCACCTCCTACTCCTACGAGCAGTACTTC

D gene: TRBD1
clone size: .
V gene: TRBV11-2
J gene: TRBJ2-7
CDR3 protein: CASSPTTGSYEQYF
CDR3 DNA: TGTGCCAGCAGCCCAACGACAGGGAGCTACGAGCAGTACTTC

D gene: .
clone size: .
V gene: TRBV7-9
J gene: TRBJ1-1
CDR3 protein: CASGRVGDAEAFF
CDR3 DNA: TGTGCCAGCGGCCGGGTAGGGGACGCCGAAGCTTTCTTT

D gene: .
clone size: few
V gene: TRBV5-4
J gene: TRBJ2-5
CDR3 protein: CASSLDGEETQYF
CDR3 DNA: TGTGCCAGCAGCTTGGATGGGGAGGAGACCCAGTACTTC

D gene: .
clone size: .
V gene: TRBV29-1
J gene: TRBJ1-1
CDR3 protein: CSVGQSNTEAFF
CDR3 DNA: TGCAGCGTTGGACAGTCGAACACTGAAGCTTTCTTT

D gene: .
clone size: few
V gene: TRBV7-3
J gene: TRBJ2-2
CDR3 protein: CASSSRGADTGELFF
CDR3 DNA: TGTGCCAGCAGCTCGCGCGGGGCGGACACCGGGGAGCTGTTTTTT

D gene: .
clone size: .
V gene: TRBV30
J gene: TRBJ2-2
CDR3 protein: CAWSPRGLYTGELFF
CDR3 DNA: TGTGCCTGGAGTCCTAGGGGACTGTACACCGGGGAGCTGTTTTTT

D gene: .
clone size: few
V gene: TRBV11-1
J gene: TRBJ1-1
CDR3 protein: CASSSDLNTEAFF
CDR3 DNA: TGTGCCAGCAGCTCCGACCTGAACACTGAAGCTTTCTTT

D gene: TRBD2
clone size: .
V gene: TRBV5-3
J gene: TRBJ2-1
CDR3 protein: CARSLEGLGKYNEQFF
CDR3 DNA: TGTGCCAGAAGCTTGGAGGGACTAGGAAAATACAATGAGCAGTTCTTC

D gene: .
clone size: .
V gene: TRBV18
J gene: TRBJ2-1
CDR3 protein: CASSPGDYNEQFF
CDR3 DNA: TGTGCCAGCTCCCCGGGGGACTACAATGAGCAGTTCTTC

D gene: TRBD2
clone size: .
V gene: TRBV9
J gene: TRBJ2-3
CDR3 protein: CASSVQETLAGATSTDTQYF
CDR3 DNA: TGTGCCAGCAGCGTCCAGGAGACCCTAGCGGGGGCCACTAGCACAGATACGCAGTATTTT

D gene: .
clone size: .
V gene: TRBV4-3
J gene: TRBJ2-3
CDR3 protein: CASSQSSGGGYTQYF
CDR3 DNA: TGCGCCAGCAGCCAATCTTCGGGGGGCGGGTATACGCAGTATTTT